The following is a T cell receptor beta chain sequence with its context. This sample is drawn from a study of blood T cell repertoires in COVID-19. About the research overall: The study drew acute and convalescent COVID-19 samples from the United States, Italy and Spain.

In the authors' workflow: Reference gene primer amplification gave nucleated cell count estimates. Clones were read by immunoSEQ multiplex PCR, and TCRdb kept only the in-frame ones, dropping some. Clone size and V and J calls were adopted from that table, with D and trimming inferred from the DNA. The sample lists around 170,000 clones, about 85% occurring once. The receptor comes from a man aged 70-80 years who had recovered from COVID-19. Material for sequencing was peripheral blood.

CDR3 in amino acids: CASSGTVSYNEQFF. CDR3 coding DNA: TGTGCCAGCAGCGGGACAGTCTCCTACAATGAGCAGTTCTTC. The chain joins TRBV9 to TRBJ2-1; a weak D match, TRBD1 (6 bases). From germline, CDR1 is SGDLS and CDR2 YYNGEE. CDR3 length: 14 residues. V gave up 3 bases and J gave up 0 bases, with 7 bases separating them.